This TCR beta chain was sequenced in a study of post-analysis software for immune sequencing data. For the study at large: Courses of disease covered relapsing-remitting, secondary progressive and progressive-relapsing multiple sclerosis.

This clonotype showed up many times. The antigen remains undetermined. The CDR3 is made up of 13 amino acids. V lost 8 bases to trimming and J lost 6 bases, with 16 bases between them. General observations from the study: TRBV segments more frequent in patients than in controls numbered several and included TRBV5-6, TRBV5-1 and TRBV20-1. Comparison with controls showed significantly lower normalized Chao1 diversity in multiple sclerosis patients.

TCR beta cDNA libraries had unique molecular identifiers. A population of 1 to 10 million T cells gave rise to roughly 490,000 cDNA molecules. TCRdb analysed the PCR reads with MiXCR anew, one entry per CDR3 protein. The table includes under 200,000 distinct CDR3 sequences, 29% detected once. The sequencing sample was made of blood. The TCR originated in a girl aged 2-17 years with multiple sclerosis. The J gene is TRBJ1-1, the V gene TRBV12-3 or TRBV12-4, with D perhaps matching TRBD1 (5 bases). The CDR3, as DNA: TGTGCCAGCGGACCCAGGGTTTCCGCTGAAGCTTTCTTT. Translated, it gives CASGPRVSAEAFF.